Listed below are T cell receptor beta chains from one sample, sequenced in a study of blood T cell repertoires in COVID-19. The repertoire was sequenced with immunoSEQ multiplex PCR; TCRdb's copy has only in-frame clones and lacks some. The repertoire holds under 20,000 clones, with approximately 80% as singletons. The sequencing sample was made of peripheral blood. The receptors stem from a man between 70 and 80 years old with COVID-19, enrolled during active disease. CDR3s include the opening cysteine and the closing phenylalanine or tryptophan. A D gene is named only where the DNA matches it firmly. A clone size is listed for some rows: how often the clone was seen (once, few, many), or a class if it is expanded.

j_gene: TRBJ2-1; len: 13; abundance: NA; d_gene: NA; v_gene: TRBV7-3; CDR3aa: CASSLTPPGEQFF; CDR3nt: TGTGCCAGCAGCTTAACACCCCCAGGGGAGCAGTTCTTC
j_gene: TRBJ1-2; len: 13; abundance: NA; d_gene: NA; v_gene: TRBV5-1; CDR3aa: CASSFQTAYGYTF; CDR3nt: TGCGCCAGCAGCTTCCAGACAGCCTATGGCTACACCTTC
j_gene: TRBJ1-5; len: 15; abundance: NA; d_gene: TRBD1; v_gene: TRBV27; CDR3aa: CASSLSNRGLQPQHF; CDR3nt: TGTGCCAGCAGTTTGTCTAACAGGGGTCTTCAGCCCCAGCATTTT
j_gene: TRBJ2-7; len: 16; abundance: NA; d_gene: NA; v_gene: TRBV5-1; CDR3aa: CASSQEGQRFSYEQYF; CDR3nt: TGCGCCAGCAGCCAGGAGGGACAGCGGTTCTCCTACGAGCAGTACTTC
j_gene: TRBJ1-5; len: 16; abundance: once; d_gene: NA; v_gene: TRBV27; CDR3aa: CASRANPGRPKQPQHF; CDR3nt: TGTGCCAGCAGGGCGAACCCGGGAAGACCCAAGCAGCCCCAGCATTTT
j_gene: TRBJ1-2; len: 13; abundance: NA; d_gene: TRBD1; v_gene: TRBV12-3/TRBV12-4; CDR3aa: CASSFRDRIGYTF; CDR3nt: TGTGCCAGCAGTTTCCGGGACAGGATTGGCTACACCTTC
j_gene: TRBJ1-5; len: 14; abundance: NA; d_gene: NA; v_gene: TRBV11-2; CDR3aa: CASSLFRLNQPQHF; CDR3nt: TGTGCCAGCAGCTTATTCCGGTTGAATCAGCCCCAGCATTTT
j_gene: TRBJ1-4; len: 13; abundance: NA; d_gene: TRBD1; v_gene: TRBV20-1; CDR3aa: CSASEQGREKLFF; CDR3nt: TGCAGTGCTAGTGAACAGGGGAGAGAAAAACTGTTTTTT
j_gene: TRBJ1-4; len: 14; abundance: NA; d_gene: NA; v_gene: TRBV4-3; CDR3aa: CASSPGTSNEKLFF; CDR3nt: TGCGCCAGCAGCCCGGGGACATCTAATGAAAAACTGTTTTTT
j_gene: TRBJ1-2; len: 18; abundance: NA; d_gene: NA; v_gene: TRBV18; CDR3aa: CASSPKRMDHSGDYGYTF; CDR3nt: TGTGCCAGCTCACCCAAGCGGATGGACCACTCCGGGGACTATGGCTACACCTTC
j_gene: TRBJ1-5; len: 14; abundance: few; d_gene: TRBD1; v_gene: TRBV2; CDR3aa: CASRWTGTNQPQHF; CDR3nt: TGTGCCAGCAGGTGGACAGGGACAAATCAGCCCCAGCATTTT
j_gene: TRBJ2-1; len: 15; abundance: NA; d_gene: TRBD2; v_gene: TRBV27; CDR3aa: CASSSTSGAYNEQFF; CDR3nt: TGTGCCAGCAGTTCCACTAGCGGGGCTTACAATGAGCAGTTCTTC
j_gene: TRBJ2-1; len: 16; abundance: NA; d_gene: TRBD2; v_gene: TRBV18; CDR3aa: CASSPLGTSTYNEQFF; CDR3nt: TGTGCCAGCTCACCATTAGGGACTAGCACATACAATGAGCAGTTCTTC
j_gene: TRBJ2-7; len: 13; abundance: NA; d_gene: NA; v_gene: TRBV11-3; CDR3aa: CASSLVPSYEQYF; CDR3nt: TGTGCCAGCAGCTTAGTCCCGTCCTACGAGCAGTACTTC
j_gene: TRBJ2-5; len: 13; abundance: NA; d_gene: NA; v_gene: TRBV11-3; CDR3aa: CASSLDLKETQYF; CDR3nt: TGTGCCAGCAGCTTAGATCTAAAAGAGACCCAGTACTTC
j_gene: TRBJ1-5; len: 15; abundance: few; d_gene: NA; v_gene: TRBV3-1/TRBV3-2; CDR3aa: CASSQDRGFQEPQHF; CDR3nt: TGTGCCAGCAGCCAAGATCGTGGCTTCCAGGAGCCCCAGCATTTT
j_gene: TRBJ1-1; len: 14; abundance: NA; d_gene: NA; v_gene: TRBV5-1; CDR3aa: CASSLVVAHTEAFF; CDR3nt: TGCGCCAGCAGCTTGGTTGTGGCCCACACTGAAGCTTTCTTT
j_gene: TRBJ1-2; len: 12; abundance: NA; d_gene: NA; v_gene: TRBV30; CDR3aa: CAWMPGGYGYTF; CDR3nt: TGTGCCTGGATGCCGGGGGGCTATGGCTACACCTTC
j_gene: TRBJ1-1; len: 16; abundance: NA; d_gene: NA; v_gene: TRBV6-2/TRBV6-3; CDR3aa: CASSYRQTGPNTEAFF; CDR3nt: TGTGCCAGCAGTTACCGACAGACAGGACCAAACACTGAAGCTTTCTTT
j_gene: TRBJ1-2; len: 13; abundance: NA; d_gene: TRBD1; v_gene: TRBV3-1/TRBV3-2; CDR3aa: CASSQRGQETYTF; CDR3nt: TGTGCCAGCAGCCAAAGGGGACAGGAGACATACACCTTC
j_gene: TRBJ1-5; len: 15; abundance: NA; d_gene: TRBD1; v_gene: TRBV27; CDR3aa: CASSTGVSGNQPQHF; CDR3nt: TGTGCCAGCAGCACAGGGGTAAGTGGAAATCAGCCCCAGCATTTT
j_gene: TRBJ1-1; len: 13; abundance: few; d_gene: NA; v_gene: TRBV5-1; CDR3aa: CASSLDSNTEAFF; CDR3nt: TGCGCCAGCAGCCTGGACAGTAACACTGAAGCTTTCTTT
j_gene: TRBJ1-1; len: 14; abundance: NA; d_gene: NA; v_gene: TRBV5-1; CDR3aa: CASSLDRLNTEAFF; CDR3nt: TGCGCCAGCAGCTTGGACAGGCTTAACACTGAAGCTTTCTTT
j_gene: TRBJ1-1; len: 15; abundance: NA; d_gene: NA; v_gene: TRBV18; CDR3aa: CASSSGTGMNTEAFF; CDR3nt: TGTGCCAGCTCAAGCGGAACAGGGATGAACACTGAAGCTTTCTTT
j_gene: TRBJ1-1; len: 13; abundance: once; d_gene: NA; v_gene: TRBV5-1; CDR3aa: CASSQGFDTEAFF; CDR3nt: TGCGCCAGCAGCCAGGGGTTTGACACTGAAGCTTTCTTT
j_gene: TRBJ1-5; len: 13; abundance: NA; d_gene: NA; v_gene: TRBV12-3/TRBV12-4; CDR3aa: CASSTRDFQPQHF; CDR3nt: TGTGCCAGCAGTACCAGGGATTTTCAGCCCCAGCATTTT
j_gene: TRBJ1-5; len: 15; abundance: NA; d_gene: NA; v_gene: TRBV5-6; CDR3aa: CASSLQTVPNQPQHF; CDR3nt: TGTGCCAGCAGCTTACAGACAGTACCTAATCAGCCCCAGCATTTT
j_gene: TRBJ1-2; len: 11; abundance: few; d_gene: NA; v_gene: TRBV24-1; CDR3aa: CATRDSGSYTF; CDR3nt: TGTGCCACCAGGGACAGCGGGAGCTACACCTTC
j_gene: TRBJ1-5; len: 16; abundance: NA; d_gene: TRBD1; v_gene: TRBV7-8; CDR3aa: CASSLPGGLGNQPQHF; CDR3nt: TGTGCCAGCAGCTTACCAGGGGGGTTAGGCAATCAGCCCCAGCATTTT
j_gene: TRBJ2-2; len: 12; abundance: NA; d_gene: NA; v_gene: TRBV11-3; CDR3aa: CASSLGSGELFF; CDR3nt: TGTGCCAGCAGCTTAGGTTCAGGGGAGCTGTTTTTT
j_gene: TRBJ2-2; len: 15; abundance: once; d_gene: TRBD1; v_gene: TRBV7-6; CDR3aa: CASSPGQGGTGELFF; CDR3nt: TGTGCCAGCAGCCCCGGACAGGGTGGCACCGGGGAGCTGTTTTTT
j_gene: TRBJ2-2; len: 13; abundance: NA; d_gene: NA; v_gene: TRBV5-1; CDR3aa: CASSKAPRGELFF; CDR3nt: TGCGCCAGCAGCAAGGCCCCGAGGGGGGAGCTGTTTTTT
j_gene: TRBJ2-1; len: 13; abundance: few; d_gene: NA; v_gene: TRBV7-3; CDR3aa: CASSQGPYNEQFF; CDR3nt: TGTGCCAGCAGTCAGGGCCCCTACAATGAGCAGTTCTTC
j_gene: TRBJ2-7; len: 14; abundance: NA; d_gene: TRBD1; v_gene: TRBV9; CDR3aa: CASSPHRQGHEQYF; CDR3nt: TGTGCCAGCAGCCCACACAGACAGGGTCACGAGCAGTACTTC
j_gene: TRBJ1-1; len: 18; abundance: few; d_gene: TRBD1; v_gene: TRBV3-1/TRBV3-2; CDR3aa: CASSQDGSTGKMNTEAFF; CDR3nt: TGTGCCAGCAGCCAAGATGGCTCGACAGGGAAGATGAACACTGAAGCTTTCTTT
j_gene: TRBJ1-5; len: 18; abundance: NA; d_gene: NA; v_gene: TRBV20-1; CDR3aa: CSASRPRGGARSNQPQHF; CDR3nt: TGCAGTGCTAGTCGACCCCGGGGGGGGGCCCGAAGCAATCAGCCCCAGCATTTT
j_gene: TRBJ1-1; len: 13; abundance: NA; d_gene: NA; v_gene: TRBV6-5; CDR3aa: CASRTPGASGAFF; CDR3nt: TGTGCCAGCAGGACTCCAGGGGCTTCTGGGGCTTTCTTT
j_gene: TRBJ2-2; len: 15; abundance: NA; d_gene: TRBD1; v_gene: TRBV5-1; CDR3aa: CASSFIDRDTGELFF; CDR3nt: TGCGCCAGCAGCTTTATTGACAGGGACACCGGGGAGCTGTTTTTT
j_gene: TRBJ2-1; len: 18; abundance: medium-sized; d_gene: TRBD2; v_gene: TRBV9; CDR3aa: CASSVALAGGTRYNEQFF; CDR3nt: TGTGCCAGCAGCGTAGCTCTGGCGGGGGGGACGCGTTACAATGAGCAGTTCTTC
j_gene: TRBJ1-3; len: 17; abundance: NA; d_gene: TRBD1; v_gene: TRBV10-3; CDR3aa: CAISESDRGTGGNTIYF; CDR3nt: TGTGCCATCAGTGAGTCCGACAGGGGGACGGGTGGAAACACCATATATTTT
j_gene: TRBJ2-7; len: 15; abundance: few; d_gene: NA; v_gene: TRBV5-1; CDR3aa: CASSLDNFLVDEQYF; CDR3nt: TGCGCCAGCAGCTTGGACAATTTCCTAGTCGACGAGCAGTACTTC
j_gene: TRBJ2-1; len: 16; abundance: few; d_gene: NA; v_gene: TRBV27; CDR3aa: CASSLSWDMWDNEQFF; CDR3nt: TGTGCCAGCAGTTTATCGTGGGACATGTGGGACAATGAGCAGTTCTTC
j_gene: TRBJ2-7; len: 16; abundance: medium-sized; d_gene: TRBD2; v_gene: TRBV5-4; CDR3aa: CASSSDETSGPYEQYF; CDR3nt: TGTGCCAGCAGCTCCGACGAGACTAGCGGGCCCTACGAGCAGTACTTC
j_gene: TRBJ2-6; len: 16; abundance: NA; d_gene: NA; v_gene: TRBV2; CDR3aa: CASSVNISPGANVLTF; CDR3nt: TGTGCCAGCAGTGTCAACATCTCTCCTGGGGCCAACGTCCTGACTTTC
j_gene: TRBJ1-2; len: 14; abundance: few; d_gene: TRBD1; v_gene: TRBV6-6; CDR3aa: CASSSPTGVYGYTF; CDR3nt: TGTGCCAGCAGTTCCCCGACAGGGGTATATGGCTACACCTTC
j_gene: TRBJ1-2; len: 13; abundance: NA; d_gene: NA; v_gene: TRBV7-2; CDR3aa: CASTPTVIYGYTF; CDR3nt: TGTGCCAGCACCCCGACAGTTATCTATGGCTACACCTTC